What follows are 11 T cell receptor beta chains derived from one specimen sequenced in a study of T cell changes during pregnancy in multiple sclerosis (dated by TCRdb to between 2018 and 2021). Library construction relied on the immunoSEQ multiplex PCR assay. The immuneACCESS repertoire file appears here via TCRdb, limited to in-frame rearrangements. These files lack a portion of the clones; in checked studies, under half of the deficit traces to unresolved V genes, and the cause of the others is not known. The sample has 30,000 to 40,000 clones on record, 90% to 95% of them singletons. In total, the top ten clones hold roughly 6.1% of the sample. This material consisted of CD8+ T cells from peripheral blood mononuclear cells, taken in the second trimester of pregnancy. These receptors were obtained from a female donor with multiple sclerosis, enrolled in a pregnancy study.

J is TRBJ1-5 and V is TRBV6-1; D is possibly TRBD1 (6 bases). The CDR3 is 14 amino acids. Between the trimmed V and J ends, which lost 10 bases and 1 base, there was a span of 14 bases. Germline loops: CDR1 MNHNS, CDR2 SASEGT. CDR3 sequence: CAIEQGLSNQPQHF. The CDR3 DNA reads as TGTGCCATTGAACAGGGATTGAGCAATCAGCCCCAGCATTTT.

This rearrangement joins TRBV29-1 to TRBJ2-4; 9 bases are a match to TRBD1. Germline V gene lookup returns CDR1 SQVTM and CDR2 ANQGSEA. The CDR3 has 19 amino acids. The V and J ends lost 1 base and 4 bases, in that order; junction bases with no gene match: 17. The CDR3 nucleotides read TGCAGCGTTGAAGGGGGTATTTCGGGACAGGGTGTCCGAAAAAACATTCAGTACTTC. Its protein is CSVEGGISGQGVRKNIQYF.

This CDR3 reads CATSRDHDSWGDTQYF. The CDR3 bases are TGTGCCACCAGCAGAGATCACGACAGTTGGGGCGATACGCAGTATTTT. The V gene is TRBV15, the J gene TRBJ2-3, with D maybe TRBD1 (5 bases). CDR3 length equals 16 residues. V lost 0 bases and J 6 bases, leaving 16 bases between the germline ends. Germline CDR1 LNHNV, CDR2 YYDKDF (reference sequence).

The CDR3 DNA follows: TGTGCCAGCAGCTCCGTTGGCGAGACCCAGTACTTC. This codes for CASSSVGETQYF. The chain carries TRBV9 and TRBJ2-5, with D unclear. CDR1 and CDR2 from the germline V gene are SGDLS and YYNGEE. Trimming took off 4 bases at V and 5 bases at J, with 9 bases between the two ends. The CDR3 is 12 amino acids. The full variable domain, with the rest looked up from reference TRBV9 and TRBJ2-5, is DSGVTQTPKHLITATGQRVTLRCSPRSGDLSVYWYQQSLDQGLQFLIQYYNGEERAKGNILERFSAQQFPDLHSELNLSSLELGDSALYFCASSSVGETQYFGPGTRLLVL.

CDR3 residues: CASSLGSGSSNEQFF. In DNA form, the CDR3 reads TGTGCCAGCAGTTTGGGGAGCGGGAGTAGCAATGAGCAGTTCTTC. The chain recombines TRBV6-5 with TRBJ2-1; 8 bases match TRBD2. V lost 4 bases and J lost 6; bases outside the gene matches: 8. Per germline, CDR1 MNHEY and CDR2 SVGAGI. The CDR3 length is 15 residues.

The chain couples TRBV11-2 to TRBJ2-7; TRBD2 might be the D (5 bases). V was shortened by 7 bases and J by 0 bases, with 13 bases between the two germline ends. The CDR3 is 14 amino acids. Germline CDR1 and CDR2: SGHAT and FQNNGV. The CDR3: CASTDAGLSYEQYF. The DNA of the CDR3 is TGTGCCAGCACCGATGCAGGACTCTCCTACGAGCAGTACTTC. The whole variable domain, filled in from reference TRBV11-2 and TRBJ2-7, reads EAGVAQSPRYKIIEKRQSVAFWCNPISGHATLYWYQQILGQGPKLLIQFQNNGVVDDSQLPKDRFSAERLKGVDSTLKIQPAKLEDSAVYLCASTDAGLSYEQYFGPGTRLTVT.

The chain combines TRBV30 with TRBJ2-1; 11 nucleotides align to TRBD2. V shed 5 bases, J shed 7 bases, and the junction held 4 bases outside the gene matches. CDR1 and CDR2 (germline): GTSNPN, SVGIG (reference sequence). This CDR3 spans 13 amino acids. CDR3 sequence: CAWVPSGRNEQFF. Here the CDR3 DNA reads TGTGCCTGGGTTCCTAGCGGGAGGAATGAGCAGTTCTTC.

The chain employs TRBV5-6 and TRBJ2-1; TRBD2 matches at 7 bases. V lost 4 bases to trimming and J lost 5 bases; unmatched junction nucleotides: 3. This CDR3 has 13 residues. Looked up from germline, CDR1 is SGHDT and CDR2 is YYEEEE. The CDR3 bases are TGTGCCAGCAGCGGGGAGGGCAACAATGAGCAGTTCTTC. Translated, it gives CASSGEGNNEQFF.

This clone was recorded once. J is TRBJ2-7 and V is TRBV30; 9 bases are shared with TRBD1. The CDR3 is made up of 14 amino acids. Trimming took 2 bases from V and 2 from J; bases not matched to a gene: 4. From germline, CDR1 is GTSNPN and CDR2 SVGIG (reference sequence). Here the CDR3 reads CAWSIQGAAYEQYF. CDR3 DNA sequence: TGTGCCTGGAGTATACAGGGGGCGGCCTACGAGCAGTACTTC.

This clone was recorded once. V and J are TRBV6-5 and TRBJ2-7, with TRBD2 identical over 9 bases. This CDR3 contains 14 residues. The germline V gene encodes CDR1 MNHEY and CDR2 SVGAGI. V was clipped by 2 bases and J by 5 bases; unmatched bases: 4. CDR3 DNA sequence: TGTGCCAGCAGTTACAGTGCGGGAGGGGACGAGCAGTACTTC. Amino acid sequence: CASSYSAGGDEQYF.

This chain links TRBV2 with TRBJ1-2; 9 bases fit TRBD1. CDR1 and CDR2 (germline): SNHLY, FYNNEI. With V trimmed by 6 bases and J by 4 bases, 3 bases remained unmatched. There are 13 residues in the CDR3. The CDR3 loop is CASRGQGIYGYTF. The CDR3 nucleotides are TGTGCCAGCAGGGGACAGGGTATCTATGGCTACACCTTC.